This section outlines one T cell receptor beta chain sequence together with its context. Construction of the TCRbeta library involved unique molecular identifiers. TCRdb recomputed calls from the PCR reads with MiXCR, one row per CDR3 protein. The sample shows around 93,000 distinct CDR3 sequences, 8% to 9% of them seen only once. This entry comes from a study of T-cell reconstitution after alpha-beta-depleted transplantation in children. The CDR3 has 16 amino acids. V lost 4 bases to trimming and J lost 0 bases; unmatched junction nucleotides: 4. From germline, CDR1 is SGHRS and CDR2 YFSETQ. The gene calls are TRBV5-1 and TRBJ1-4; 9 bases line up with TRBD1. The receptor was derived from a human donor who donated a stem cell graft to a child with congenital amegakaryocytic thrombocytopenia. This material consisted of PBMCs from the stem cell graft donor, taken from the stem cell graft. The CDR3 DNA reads TGCGCCAGCAGCGGGACAGGGAGTGCAACTAATGAAAAACTGTTTTTT. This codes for CASSGTGSATNEKLFF.